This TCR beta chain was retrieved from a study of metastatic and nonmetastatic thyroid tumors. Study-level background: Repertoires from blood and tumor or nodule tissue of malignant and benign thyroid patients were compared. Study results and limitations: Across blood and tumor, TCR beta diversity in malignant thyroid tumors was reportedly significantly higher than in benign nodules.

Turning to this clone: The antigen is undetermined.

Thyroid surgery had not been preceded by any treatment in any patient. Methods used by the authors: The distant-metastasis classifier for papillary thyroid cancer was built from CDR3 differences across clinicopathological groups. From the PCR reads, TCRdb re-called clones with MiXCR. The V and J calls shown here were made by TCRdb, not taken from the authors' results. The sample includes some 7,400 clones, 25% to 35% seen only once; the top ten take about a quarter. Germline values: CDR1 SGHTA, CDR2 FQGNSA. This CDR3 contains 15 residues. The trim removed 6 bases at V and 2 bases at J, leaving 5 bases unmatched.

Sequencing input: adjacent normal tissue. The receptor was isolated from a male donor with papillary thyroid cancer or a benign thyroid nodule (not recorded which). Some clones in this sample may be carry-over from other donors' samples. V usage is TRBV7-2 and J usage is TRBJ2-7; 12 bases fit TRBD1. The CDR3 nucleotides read TGTGCCAGCAGTTCCGGGACAGGGGGCGCCTACGAGCAGTACTTC. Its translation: CASSSGTGGAYEQYF.